There are a few counts of the clone carrying this TCR beta chain. Its antigen is not known. This sample is drawn from a study of beta chain features in type 1 diabetes. Isolated RNA was reverse transcribed in full, so expressed TCRB transcripts were sequenced. Assay used: immunoSEQ multiplex PCR; TCRdb lists only in-frame clones, some missing. The profile covers around 130,000 clones, with 9% appearing a single time and around 0.75% taken by the ten largest. This CDR3 spans 13 amino acids. The V gene's germline CDR1 is SGDLS and CDR2 YYNGEE. The V and J ends lost 6 bases and 6 bases, in that order; junction bases with no gene match: 3. Study-wide findings and caveats: Shorter TCRB CDR3s, moderately but significantly so, marked every one of the four CD4+ subsets in Type 1 diabetes patients. For patients and controls alike, PCR might favor shorter templates to the same degree.

Stem cell-like memory, regulatory, central memory and naive CD4+ cells were sorted via CD45RO/CCR7/CD25/CD127/CD95/CD27. The sequenced sample consisted of central memory CD4+ T cells from blood. The V call is TRBV9, the J call TRBJ2-3, with 11 bases aligning to TRBD2. The TCR originated in a man younger than 45 with type 1 diabetes. In nucleotides, the CDR3 is TGTGCCAGCACCGGGACTAGCGGCGATACGCAGTATTTT. Residues: CASTGTSGDTQYF.